This T cell receptor beta chain was recorded in a study of OX40 agonist ivuxolimab in advanced cancers. On the study more broadly: Given to patients was ivuxolimab, an agonistic anti-OX40 (CD134) antibody. The dose-escalation cohort was approximately 81% male, with a mean age of approximately 61 years, ranging roughly 23 to 90.

Assay: immunoSEQ multiplex PCR; the TCRdb copy retains only in-frame clones and omits some. Among under 85,000 clones listed, about 85% were seen once. The CDR3 totals 13 residues. Germline V gives CDR1 LNHDA, CDR2 SQIVND (reference sequence). Trimming left V 7 bases short and J 2 bases short, with 11 bases between. The clonotype originates from an adult with an advanced solid tumor such as melanoma, head and neck, liver or kidney cancer. Source: CD4+ or CD8+ T cells sorted from blood, taken in a trial of the OX40 agonist ivuxolimab. The rearrangement joins TRBV19 to TRBJ1-2; D gene unclear. The CDR3 here is CASTETANYGYTF. The DNA of the CDR3 is TGTGCCAGTACCGAGACTGCAAACTATGGCTACACCTTC.